What follows describes a single T cell receptor (beta chain). The target antigen is unknown. The data are from a study of T cell responses to AZD1222 COVID-19 vaccine. Whole-study findings and limits: Donors skewed white British and female; clonal diversity was possibly underestimated. Scientists sampled the repertoires only once the peak T cell response had passed.

The repertoire was sequenced with immunoSEQ multiplex PCR; TCRdb's copy has only in-frame clones and lacks some. Of roughly 120,000 clones in the sample, about 88% were seen once. Germline V CDR1 and CDR2: LGHNT, FRNRAP. The CDR3 runs 14 residues. The trim removed 5 bases at V and 6 bases at J, leaving 7 bases unmatched. The material sequenced was peripheral blood, taken 28 days after the second AZD1222 dose. This receptor was identified in an adult who received the AZD1222 COVID-19 vaccine. The rearrangement links TRBV12-5 to TRBJ2-1; TRBD2 matches 7 bases. CDR3 loop: CASGRREAPNEQFF. The CDR3 DNA is TGTGCTAGTGGTCGCCGGGAGGCCCCCAATGAGCAGTTCTTC.